These 27 T cell receptor beta chains were all obtained from the same sample, sequenced in a study of blood T cell repertoires in COVID-19. Profiling relied on immunoSEQ multiplex PCR, and the TCRdb table lists in-frame clones only, not all of them. Of some 300,000 clones in the sample, 85% to 90% are singletons; the top ten hold roughly 2.8%. The sequenced material came from PBMCs or T cells enriched from blood (not recorded which). The origin of the receptors is a woman between 45 and 60 years old who had been exposed to COVID-19.

This chain links TRBV4-1 with TRBJ1-6; TRBD1 is a possible D gene (6 bases). The CDR3 covers 16 residues. In germline, CDR1 is MGHRA, CDR2 YSYEKL. V was pared by 0 bases and J by 8 bases, with 14 bases between. The CDR3 is CASSQEVGTLDSPLHF. CDR3 DNA sequence: TGCGCCAGCAGCCAAGAGGTAGGGACACTAGATTCACCCCTCCACTTT.

On this clone: Other DNA sequences of this sample code for an identical CDR3. The chain is built from TRBV30 and TRBJ2-3, with 15 bases that match TRBD2. This CDR3 has 14 amino acids. V dropped 3 bases and J dropped 6; count of bases not matched to a gene: 1. Per germline, CDR1 GTSNPN and CDR2 SVGIG (reference sequence). CDR3 DNA: TGTGCCTGGAGCGGGACTAGCGGGGGGGATACGCAGTATTTT. This gives the protein CAWSGTSGGDTQYF. Supplemented by reference TRBV30 and TRBJ2-3, the full variable domain reads SQTIHQWPATLVQPVGSPLSLECTVEGTSNPNLYWYRQAAGRGLQLLFYSVGIGQISSEVPQNLSASRPQDRQFILSSKKLLLSDSGFYLCAWSGTSGGDTQYFGPGTRLTVL.

This CDR3 is CASSLTSVVSHEQYF. The CDR3 DNA reads as TGTGCCAGCAGCCTCACTTCGGTTGTATCCCACGAGCAGTACTTC. The chain employs TRBV11-2 and TRBJ2-7; no reliable D call. Looked up from germline, CDR1 is SGHAT and CDR2 is FQNNGV. This CDR3 region has 15 residues. Trimming took off 5 bases at V and 5 bases at J, with 19 bases between the two ends.

The chain links TRBV7-2 to TRBJ1-5; D might be TRBD1 (6 bases). Trimming removed 5 bases from V and 0 bases from J, with 17 bases in between. The germline V gene encodes CDR1 SGHTA and CDR2 FQGNSA. The CDR3 is 17 residues long. The CDR3 coding sequence is TGTGCCAGCAGCCTCACGGCAGGGGCGCTTAGCAATCAGCCCCAGCATTTT. Translation gives CASSLTAGALSNQPQHF.

V gene TRBV27 combines with J gene TRBJ1-1, with TRBD1 matching over 7 bases. V shed 3 bases, J shed 0 bases, and the junction held 7 bases outside the gene matches. Looked up from germline, CDR1 is MNHEY and CDR2 is SMNVEV (reference sequence). This CDR3 contains 16 residues. The CDR3 DNA sequence: TGTGCCAGCAGTTTGTCACTGGGACAGTTGAACACTGAAGCTTTCTTT. This sequence encodes CASSLSLGQLNTEAFF.

The chain employs TRBV21-1 and TRBJ1-3. TRBV21-1 is shown as a pseudogene. There are 14 residues in the CDR3. The chain's CDR3 is CASSSGGPGNTIYF. CDR3 nucleotides: TGTGCCAGCAGCAGCGGGGGGCCCGGAAACACCATATATTTT.

V usage is TRBV7-2 and J usage is TRBJ2-1; 8 bases are shared with TRBD1. This CDR3 has 15 residues. The V gene end was trimmed by 5 bases and the J gene end by 4 bases; junction bases not matched to a gene: 7. The V gene's germline CDR1 is SGHTA and CDR2 FQGNSA. The CDR3 sequence: CASSRQTGDYNEQFF. The CDR3 DNA sequence: TGTGCCAGCAGCCGTCAGACAGGGGATTACAATGAGCAGTTCTTC.

This clone was observed a single time. The chain carries TRBV5-4 and TRBJ1-2, with TRBD1 matching 10 bases. The CDR3 is 14 amino acids. The V and J ends lost 3 bases and 5 bases, in that order; junction bases with no gene match: 4. Germline V lookup: CDR1 SGHNT, CDR2 YYREEE (reference sequence). CDR3 sequence reads: CASSSPDRGYGYTF. As DNA, the CDR3 is TGTGCCAGCAGCTCGCCGGACAGGGGGTATGGCTACACCTTC. Together with reference TRBV5-4 and TRBJ1-2, the CDR3 gives the full variable domain: ETGVTQSPTHLIKTRGQQVTLRCSSQSGHNTVSWYQQALGQGPQFIFQYYREEENGRGNFPPRFSGLQFPNYSSELNVNALELDDSALYLCASSSPDRGYGYTFGSGTRLTVV.

V gene TRBV3-1 (or the pseudogene TRBV3-2) combines with J gene TRBJ1-1, with 9 bases aligning to TRBD1. V dropped 1 base and J dropped 5; count of bases not matched to a gene: 5. Germline CDR1 is LGHDT and CDR2 is YNNKEL (reference sequence). The CDR3 runs to 15 residues. The CDR3, as DNA: TGTGCCAGCAGCCAAGGAAGGGACAGGGTGACTGAAGCTTTCTTT. Protein sequence: CASSQGRDRVTEAFF.

The chain recombines TRBV5-5 with TRBJ2-5, with TRBD1 matching 7 bases. Germline CDR1 reads SGHKS; CDR2 reads YYEKEE (reference sequence). J gave up 1 base and V 4 bases, and 10 bases lay outside the gene matches. The CDR3 has 16 residues. The CDR3 spells CASSPGEGAFQETQYF. CDR3 DNA sequence: TGTGCCAGCAGCCCCGGAGAGGGGGCATTCCAAGAGACCCAGTACTTC.

The chain links TRBV2 to TRBJ2-3, with D possibly being TRBD1 (6 bases). The CDR3 totals 13 residues. Trimming took off 4 bases at V and 5 bases at J, with 10 bases between the two ends. Germline-derived CDR1 and CDR2 are SNHLY and FYNNEI. The CDR3 sequence: CASSVGHQDTQYF. The CDR3 coding sequence is TGTGCCAGCAGTGTGGGACACCAAGATACGCAGTATTTT.

The count of this clone is one. CDR3 in DNA: TGTGCCAGCAGCCCCCAGGGGGTGTCGGGGTACAATGAGCAGTTCTTC. It is translated as CASSPQGVSGYNEQFF. The chain couples TRBV7-6 to TRBJ2-1, with 7 nucleotides matching TRBD1. The ends lost 5 bases at V and 4 bases at J; junction bases unmatched: 11. Germline-derived CDR1 and CDR2 are SGHVS and FNYEAQ. The CDR3 consists of 16 residues.

The J gene is TRBJ2-7, the V gene TRBV11-2; TRBD1 agrees at 7 bases. The CDR3 runs 16 residues. In germline, CDR1 is SGHAT, CDR2 FQNNGV. V was pared by 0 bases and J by 5 bases, with 10 bases of the junction left unmatched. The CDR3 is CASSLDLAGGVDEQYF. CDR3 nucleotide sequence: TGTGCCAGCAGCTTAGATCTCGCAGGGGGTGTGGACGAGCAGTACTTC. Looking up the rest from reference TRBV11-2 and TRBJ2-7 gives the full variable domain: EAGVAQSPRYKIIEKRQSVAFWCNPISGHATLYWYQQILGQGPKLLIQFQNNGVVDDSQLPKDRFSAERLKGVDSTLKIQPAKLEDSAVYLCASSLDLAGGVDEQYFGPGTRLTVT.

The J gene is TRBJ2-3, the V gene TRBV12-5, with TRBD2 identical over 13 bases. Germline CDR1 and CDR2: LGHNT and FRNRAP. The CDR3 length is 19 residues. Trimming removed 1 base from V and 4 bases from J; junction bases left unmatched: 11. The CDR3 bases are TGTGCTAGTGGTTTGGCCCTTCCGGGACTAGCGGGGTTAGCAGATACGCAGTATTTT. This translates into CASGLALPGLAGLADTQYF.

V and J are TRBV2 and TRBJ2-7, with a possible D match to TRBD1 (6 bases). CDR3 length: 15 amino acids. The V end was cut by 4 bases, the J end by 2 bases, with 15 bases between. CDR1 is SNHLY and CDR2 is FYNNEI in the germline V gene. The CDR3 here is CASSGGRGSTYEQYF. CDR3 nucleotides: TGTGCCAGCAGTGGTGGCAGGGGCTCGACCTACGAGCAGTACTTC.

The V and J genes are TRBV5-1 and TRBJ2-3; TRBD2 agrees at 8 bases. The ends lost 0 bases at V and 1 base at J; junction bases unmatched: 4. The germline gives CDR1 SGHRS, CDR2 YFSETQ. The CDR3 covers 16 residues. CDR3 sequence (DNA): TGCGCCAGCAGCTTGGCCTTGACTAGCGGCACAGATACGCAGTATTTT. Translated, it gives CASSLALTSGTDTQYF.

V is TRBV6-5 and J is TRBJ2-5; D not resolved. CDR1 is MNHEY, CDR2 SVGAGI, per germline. Trimming shortened V by 5 bases and J by 1 base, and 8 bases separated the two germline ends. CDR3 length: 13 amino acids. CDR3 nucleotides: TGTGCCAGCAGTACCACAGTCCAAGAGACCCAGTACTTC. This translates into CASSTTVQETQYF.

J is TRBJ1-1 and V is TRBV5-1; TRBD1 is a possible D gene (6 bases). The CDR3 extends over 15 amino acids. V lost 7 bases and J 1 base, leaving 17 bases between the germline ends. Germline V gene sequence: CDR1 SGHRS, CDR2 YFSETQ. This CDR3 reads CASSIGDNWNTEAFF. The DNA for the CDR3 is TGCGCCAGCTCGATTGGGGACAACTGGAACACTGAAGCTTTCTTT.

This clone was detected once. This chain links TRBV10-3 with TRBJ1-3, with TRBD1 as a possible D gene (5 bases). The CDR3 is made up of 15 amino acids. V lost 0 bases and J 0 bases, leaving 6 bases between the germline ends. CDR1 is ENHRY, CDR2 SYGVKD, per germline. DNA of the CDR3: TGTGCCATCAGTGAGTCGACAGTCTCTGGAAACACCATATATTTT. This sequence encodes CAISESTVSGNTIYF.

The chain links TRBV4-1 to TRBJ2-1; 10 bases line up with TRBD2. Germline CDR1 and CDR2: MGHRA and YSYEKL. The CDR3 consists of 16 residues. The trim removed 0 bases at V and 6 bases at J, leaving 5 bases unmatched. CDR3 region: CASSQEYRTSGNEQFF. CDR3 nucleotides: TGCGCCAGCAGCCAAGAATACCGGACTAGCGGCAATGAGCAGTTCTTC.

The chain uses TRBV6-4 and TRBJ2-1, with 7 positions matching TRBD2. After removal of 2 bases from V and 6 bases from J, the junction contained 7 bases not matched to a gene. The CDR3 has 15 residues. Per germline, CDR1 MRHNA and CDR2 SNTAGT. The CDR3 is CASSDEAGPFNEQFF. The CDR3 coding sequence is TGTGCCAGCAGTGACGAAGCGGGGCCGTTCAATGAGCAGTTCTTC.

J is TRBJ1-6 and V is TRBV5-4, with D possibly being TRBD1 (6 bases). Germline V gene lookup returns CDR1 SGHNT and CDR2 YYREEE (reference sequence). The CDR3 length is 17 residues. Trimming took off 0 bases at V and 4 bases at J, with 14 bases between the two ends. CDR3 loop: CASSLERGRFYNSPLHF. The DNA for the CDR3 is TGTGCCAGCAGCTTGGAGCGGGGGCGGTTTTATAATTCACCCCTCCACTTT.

This sequence joins TRBV2 and TRBJ2-5; weak D call: TRBD1 (5 bases). CDR3 length: 14 residues. V was cut by 3 bases and J by 4 bases, with 12 bases left in between. The germline V gene encodes CDR1 SNHLY and CDR2 FYNNEI. The CDR3 protein is CASSDRVGSETQYF. The CDR3 DNA reads TGTGCCAGCAGTGACAGGGTTGGTTCAGAGACCCAGTACTTC.

V gene TRBV24-1 combines with J gene TRBJ1-1, with TRBD1 identical over 9 bases. Germline V lookup: CDR1 KGHDR, CDR2 SFDVKD. The V gene end was trimmed by 7 bases and the J gene end by 5 bases; junction bases not matched to a gene: 4. The CDR3 has 13 residues. This CDR3 is CATSRTGVTEAFF. CDR3 coding DNA: TGTGCCACCAGCCGGACAGGGGTAACTGAAGCTTTCTTT.

V usage is TRBV5-1 and J usage is TRBJ2-3, with D maybe TRBD1 (6 bases). CDR1 is SGHRS, CDR2 YFSETQ, per germline. The CDR3 length is 16 residues. The germline V and J ends were trimmed by 3 bases and 0 bases, with 14 bases remaining between them. The CDR3 region has the DNA TGCGCCAGCAGCTCGGGACAACTAACTAGCACAGATACGCAGTATTTT. Translated: CASSSGQLTSTDTQYF.

This chain joins TRBV12-5 and TRBJ1-1, with D possibly TRBD1 on 6 matching bases. Germline CDR1 LGHNT, CDR2 FRNRAP. Trimming pared 3 bases from V and 5 bases from J, leaving 22 bases between. The CDR3 is 17 amino acids. CDR3 sequence reads: CASGLMVASGTTTEAFF. CDR3 nucleotide sequence: TGTGCTAGTGGTTTAATGGTCGCGTCCGGGACAACGACTGAAGCTTTCTTT. The variable domain in full, with the rest retrieved from reference TRBV12-5 and TRBJ1-1, is DARVTQTPRHKVTEMGQEVTMRCQPILGHNTVFWYRQTMMQGLELLAYFRNRAPLDDSGMPKDRFSAEMPDATLATLKIQPSEPRDSAVYFCASGLMVASGTTTEAFFGQGTRLTVV.

This chain connects TRBV9 to TRBJ1-5, with D possibly matching TRBD1 (5 bases). Deletions cut 0 bases from V and 1 base from J, with 5 bases between. The CDR3 is made up of 14 amino acids. Per the germline V gene, CDR1 is SGDLS and CDR2 is YYNGEE. The CDR3 protein is CASSVEGSNQPQHF. CDR3 nucleotides: TGTGCCAGCAGCGTAGAGGGGAGCAATCAGCCCCAGCATTTT. Filled out from reference TRBV9 and TRBJ1-5, the complete variable domain reads DSGVTQTPKHLITATGQRVTLRCSPRSGDLSVYWYQQSLDQGLQFLIQYYNGEERAKGNILERFSAQQFPDLHSELNLSSLELGDSALYFCASSVEGSNQPQHFGDGTRLSIL.